This T cell receptor (beta chain) was recovered during a study of T cells in women clearing cervical HPV infection. As for the study in general: Case blood was drawn a median approximately 150 days after lesion detection. Overall study findings and caveats: Richness plus V gene abundances separated cases from controls with AUC roughly 0.83. Cases carried less TRBV6-7 than controls: roughly 0.11% versus 0.16%.

About this clone itself: Antigen: not known. The read terminates 3 residues ahead of where the CDR3 ends, so the germline J gene completes it.

Sequencing was performed with immunoSEQ multiplex PCR; in TCRdb, only in-frame clones are kept and a portion is missing. In all, the sample yields over 35,000 clones. The V gene's germline CDR1 is MNHEY and CDR2 SVGEGT. The CDR3 covers 15 residues. Trimming at V came to 7 bases and at J to 7 bases, leaving 11 bases not matched to a gene. The chain combines TRBV6-2 or TRBV6-3 with TRBJ1-5, with 9 nucleotides matching TRBD1. The TCR sequence derives from a woman aged 18 to 69 with a cervical HPV16 infection that either progressed to CIN3+ or cleared (not recorded which). The sequenced material came from blood buffy coat. CDR3: CASKGGTGSWQPQHF. The CDR3 DNA, read in part, is TGTGCCAGCAAGGGAGGGACAGGGAGTTGGCAGCCC.